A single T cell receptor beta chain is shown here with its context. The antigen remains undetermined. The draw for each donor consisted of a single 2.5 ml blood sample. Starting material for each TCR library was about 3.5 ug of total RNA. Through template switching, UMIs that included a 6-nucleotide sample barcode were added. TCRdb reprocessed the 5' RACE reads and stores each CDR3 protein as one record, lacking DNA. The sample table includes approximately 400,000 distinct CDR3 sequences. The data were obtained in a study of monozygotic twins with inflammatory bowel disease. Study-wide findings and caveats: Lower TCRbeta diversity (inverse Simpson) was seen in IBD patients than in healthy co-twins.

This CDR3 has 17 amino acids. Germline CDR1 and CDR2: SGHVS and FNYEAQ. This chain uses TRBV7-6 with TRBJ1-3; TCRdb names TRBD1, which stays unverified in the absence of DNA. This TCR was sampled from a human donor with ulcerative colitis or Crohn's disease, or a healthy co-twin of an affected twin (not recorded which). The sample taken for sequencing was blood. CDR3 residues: CASSLAKGQLSGNTIYF.